Sequencing of this TCR beta chain was carried out in a study of cytomegalovirus exposure and HLA in healthy donors. Trimming stripped 7 bases from V and 0 bases from J, with 10 bases between. The CDR3 loop spans 14 amino acids. Per the germline V gene, CDR1 is LNHDA and CDR2 is SQIVND (reference sequence). Researchers ran the PCR with 60 Vbeta and 13 Jbeta primers. Assay used: immunoSEQ multiplex PCR; TCRdb lists only in-frame clones, some missing. The table has approximately 110,000 clones, roughly 80% seen once; the top ten hold approximately 5.3%. This receptor was identified in a female donor in good health and CMV-seropositive. V usage is TRBV19 and J usage is TRBJ1-5, with D perhaps TRBD1 (5 bases). Material: PBMCs. The CDR3 DNA is TGTGCCAGTAAAAAGGGGAATAGCAATCAGCCCCAGCATTTT. Encoded protein: CASKKGNSNQPQHF.